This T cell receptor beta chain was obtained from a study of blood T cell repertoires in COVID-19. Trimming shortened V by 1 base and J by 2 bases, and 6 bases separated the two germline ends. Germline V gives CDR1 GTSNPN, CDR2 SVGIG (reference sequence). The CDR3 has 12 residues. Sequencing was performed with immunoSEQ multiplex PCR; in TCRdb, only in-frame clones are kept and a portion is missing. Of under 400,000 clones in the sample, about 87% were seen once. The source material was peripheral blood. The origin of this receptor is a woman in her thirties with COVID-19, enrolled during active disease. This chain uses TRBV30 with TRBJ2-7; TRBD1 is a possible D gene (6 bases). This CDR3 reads CAWSEGAYEQYF. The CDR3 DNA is TGTGCCTGGAGTGAGGGGGCCTACGAGCAGTACTTC.